The entry below describes one T cell receptor (beta chain). Its antigen is currently unknown. The data were taken from a study of OX40 agonist ivuxolimab in advanced cancers. Whole-study context: At approximately 83% male, the cohort had a mean age of about 60 years, ranging from 23 to 79. Findings of the study overall: CD4+ T cells averaged fewer expanded clones than CD8+ T cells.

Trimming left V 3 bases short and J 4 bases short, with 13 bases between. This CDR3 has 14 amino acids. From germline, CDR1 is SQVTM and CDR2 ANQGSEA. Method: immunoSEQ multiplex PCR; TCRdb's copy keeps in-frame clones and lacks some. The table has about 60,000 clones, 65% to 90% seen once. This clonotype was obtained from an adult with an advanced solid tumor such as melanoma, head and neck, liver or kidney cancer. The specimen comprised CD4+ or CD8+ T cells sorted from blood, sampled in a trial of the OX40 agonist ivuxolimab. This chain uses TRBV29-1 with TRBJ1-3; a weak D match, TRBD1 (5 bases). The CDR3 DNA reads as TGCAGCGTTGATGGGGGATCGCACGGAAACACCATATATTTT. Encoded protein: CSVDGGSHGNTIYF.